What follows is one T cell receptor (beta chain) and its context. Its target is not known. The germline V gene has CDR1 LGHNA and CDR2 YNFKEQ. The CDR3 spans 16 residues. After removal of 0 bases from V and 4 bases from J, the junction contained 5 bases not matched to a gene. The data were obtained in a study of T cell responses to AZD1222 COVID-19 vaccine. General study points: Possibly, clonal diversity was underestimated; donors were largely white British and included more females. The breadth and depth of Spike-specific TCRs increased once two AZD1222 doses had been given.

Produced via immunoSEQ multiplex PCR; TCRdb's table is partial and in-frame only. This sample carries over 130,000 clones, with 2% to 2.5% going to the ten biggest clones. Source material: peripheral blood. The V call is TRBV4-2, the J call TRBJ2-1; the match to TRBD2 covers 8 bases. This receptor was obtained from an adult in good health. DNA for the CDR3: TGTGCCAGCAGCCAAGATGGGACTAGACTGTACAATGAGCAGTTCTTC. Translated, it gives CASSQDGTRLYNEQFF.